The T cell receptor (beta chain) under discussion was sequenced for a study of blood T cell repertoires in COVID-19. This clone was detected once. V lost 4 bases and J lost 5, with 19 bases in between. CDR3 size: 17 residues. Germline-derived CDR1 and CDR2 are SGHRS and YFSETQ. In the authors' workflow: For nucleated cells, counts were estimated from reference gene primer amplification. The assay was immunoSEQ multiplex PCR, and TCRdb's table has in-frame clones only and misses some. V and J calls and clone size are as listed in that table; D and trimming were resolved from the DNA. The sample includes around 170,000 clones, 80% to 90% of them seen just once.

This chain uses TRBV5-1 with TRBJ1-6; tentatively, D is TRBD1 (5 bases). Sequenced sample: peripheral blood. The TCR sequence derives from a man in his 60s with acute or convalescent COVID-19. CDR3 sequence: CASSLLVGQANNSPLHF. The CDR3 coding sequence is TGCGCCAGCAGCCTCCTCGTGGGGCAGGCAAATAATTCACCCCTCCACTTT.